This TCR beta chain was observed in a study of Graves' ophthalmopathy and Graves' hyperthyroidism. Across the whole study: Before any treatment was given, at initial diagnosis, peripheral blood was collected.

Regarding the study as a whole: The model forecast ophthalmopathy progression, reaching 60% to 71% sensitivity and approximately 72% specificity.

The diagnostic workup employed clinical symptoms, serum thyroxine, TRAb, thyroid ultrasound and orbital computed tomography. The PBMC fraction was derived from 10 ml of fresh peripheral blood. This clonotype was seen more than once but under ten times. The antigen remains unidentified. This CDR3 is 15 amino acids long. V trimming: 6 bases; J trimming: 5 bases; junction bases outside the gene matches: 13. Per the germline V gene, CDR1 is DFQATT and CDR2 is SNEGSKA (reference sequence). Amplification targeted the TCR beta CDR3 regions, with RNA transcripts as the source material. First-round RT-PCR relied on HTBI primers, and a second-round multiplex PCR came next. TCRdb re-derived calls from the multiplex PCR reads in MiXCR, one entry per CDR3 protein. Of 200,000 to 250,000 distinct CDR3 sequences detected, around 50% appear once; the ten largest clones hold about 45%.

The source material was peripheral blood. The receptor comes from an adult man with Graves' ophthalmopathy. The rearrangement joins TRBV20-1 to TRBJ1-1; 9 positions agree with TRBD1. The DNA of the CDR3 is TGCAGTGCCCTTCCGACAGGGGGTATGCGGACTGAAGCTTTCTTT. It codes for CSALPTGGMRTEAFF.